The 8 T cell receptor beta chains presented below share a single source sample, sequenced in a study of CD8+ T cells in alopecia areata. Following RNA extraction, reverse transcription yielded cDNA that acted as the sequencing template. This table comes from immunoSEQ multiplex PCR, and its TCRdb copy is limited to in-frame clones, with some not included. Of about 210,000 clones listed, approximately 57% were seen once; the top ten hold approximately 1.4%. Regarding treatment: oral pan-JAK inhibitor, 5-10 mg twice daily. The sample consisted of CD4+ T cells sorted from blood, taken at week 4, from a patient treated with tofacitinib. All receptors come from a human donor with alopecia areata.

This clone was recorded a few times. This rearrangement joins TRBV19 to TRBJ2-1; TRBD2 aligns across 7 bases. The V gene end was trimmed by 7 bases and the J gene end by 5 bases; junction bases not matched to a gene: 11. Germline CDR1 and CDR2: LNHDA and SQIVND (reference sequence). This CDR3 comprises 15 residues. The CDR3: CASTTRGGKNNEQFF. As DNA, the CDR3 is TGTGCCAGTACCACCCGGGGAGGGAAAAACAATGAGCAGTTCTTC.

The chain uses TRBV28 and TRBJ1-4; D possibly corresponds to TRBD1 (6 bases). V lost 1 base and J lost 8, with 17 bases in between. The germline gives CDR1 MDHEN, CDR2 SYDVKM. The CDR3 is 16 residues long. The CDR3 protein is CASSLFGGRVGEKLFF. The CDR3 DNA follows: TGTGCCAGCAGTTTATTTGGGGGGCGCGTTGGAGAAAAACTGTTTTTT.

This clone occurred once. CDR3 sequence (DNA): TGTGCCAGCAGATTTATATCCGCAAGGGGGACTTTTAATAATTCACCCCTCCACTTT. Translating it yields CASRFISARGTFNNSPLHF. The chain couples TRBV27 to TRBJ1-6, with D maybe TRBD1 (6 bases). The ends were cut back, 6 bases at V and 5 bases at J, with 26 bases in the middle. Germline V gene lookup returns CDR1 MNHEY and CDR2 SMNVEV (reference sequence). This CDR3 region has 19 residues.

Turning to this clone: Other DNA variants within this sample encode the same CDR3. The chain couples TRBV29-1 to TRBJ2-7; 9 nucleotides align to TRBD1. Germline lookup yields CDR1 SQVTM and CDR2 ANQGSEA. J lost 4 bases, V lost 6 bases, and 4 bases had no gene match. This CDR3 has 12 residues. The CDR3: CSVGQGLYEQYF. The CDR3 region has the DNA TGCAGCGTCGGACAGGGGTTATACGAGCAGTACTTC.

The chain links TRBV2 to TRBJ2-1, with a tentative D call TRBD2 (5 bases). The germline gives CDR1 SNHLY, CDR2 FYNNEI. The CDR3 loop spans 12 amino acids. Trimming left V 8 bases short and J 9 bases short, with 14 bases between. The CDR3 sequence is CASRRGAPEQFF. CDR3 coding DNA: TGTGCCAGCCGACGGGGAGCGCCTGAGCAGTTCTTC.

The rearrangement links TRBV29-1 to TRBJ1-2, with 10 bases fitting TRBD1. V was pared by 2 bases and J by 7 bases, with 7 bases of the junction left unmatched. This CDR3 comprises 14 residues. Per germline, CDR1 SQVTM and CDR2 ANQGSEA. DNA for the CDR3: TGCAGCGTTGAACACGGGACAGGGGCTCGTGGCTACACCTTC. It is translated as CSVEHGTGARGYTF. Looking up the rest from reference TRBV29-1 and TRBJ1-2 gives the full variable domain: SAVISQKPSRDICQRGTSLTIQCQVDSQVTMMFWYRQQPGQSLTLIATANQGSEATYESGFVIDKFPISRPNLTFSTLTVSNMSPEDSSIYLCSVEHGTGARGYTFGSGTRLTVV.

This clone was counted a few times. The chain has TRBV29-1 and TRBJ1-1; D ambiguous. The ends were cut back, 4 bases at V and 4 bases at J, with 7 bases in the middle. The CDR3 sequence is 11 residues long. Germline V gene data show CDR1 as SQVTM and CDR2 as ANQGSEA. CDR3 DNA sequence: TGCAGCGTTGGCACAAGCACTGAAGCTTTCTTT. It encodes CSVGTSTEAFF.

The rearrangement joins TRBV5-6 to TRBJ1-4, with 7 bases fitting TRBD1. This CDR3 has 15 residues. The germline CDR1 and CDR2 sequences are SGHDT and YYEEEE. The V and J ends lost 2 bases and 2 bases, in that order; junction bases with no gene match: 3. The DNA of the CDR3 is TGTGCCAGCAGCTTAAGGACAGGCACTAATGAAAAACTGTTTTTT. Translated: CASSLRTGTNEKLFF.